These T cell receptor beta chains were read from a single sample in a study of T cells after yellow fever vaccination. TCRdb re-derived calls from the 5' RACE reads in MiXCR, one entry per CDR3 protein. The sample holds about 580,000 distinct CDR3 sequences, less than 20% seen once. Specimen: PBMCs, collected 5 days after the first yellow fever vaccination. These receptors were collected from a man younger than 35 who received the YFV17D yellow fever vaccine. Both conserved end residues are part of each CDR3. The order of the fields is clone size, J gene, V gene, D gene, CDR3 protein, CDR3 DNA. A D gene is named only where the DNA matches it firmly. Size is stated for part of the rows, as once, few or many counts, or as a class when the clone is expanded.

clone_size: few; j_call: TRBJ2-2; v_call: TRBV6-2/TRBV6-3; d_call: -; cdr3_aa: CASSYKGEVTGELFF; cdr3_nt: TGTGCCAGCAGTTACAAGGGGGAGGTTACCGGGGAGCTGTTTTTT
clone_size: few; j_call: TRBJ1-1; v_call: TRBV28; d_call: TRBD1; cdr3_aa: CASSLPPAGDRGSFTFF; cdr3_nt: TGTGCCAGCAGTCTACCGCCGGCTGGGGACAGGGGGTCGTTCACTTTCTTT
clone_size: -; j_call: TRBJ2-2; v_call: TRBV4-2; d_call: TRBD2; cdr3_aa: CASSQEMAGTSGTHTGELFF; cdr3_nt: TGTGCCAGCAGCCAAGAGATGGCGGGGACTAGCGGGACTCACACCGGGGAGCTGTTTTTT
clone_size: -; j_call: TRBJ2-1; v_call: TRBV18; d_call: -; cdr3_aa: CASSPVEPHEQFF; cdr3_nt: TGTGCCAGCTCACCAGTCGAGCCCCATGAGCAGTTCTTC
clone_size: -; j_call: TRBJ2-3; v_call: TRBV19; d_call: -; cdr3_aa: CASTRVSGTDTQYF; cdr3_nt: TGTGCCAGTACAAGGGTGTCGGGCACAGATACGCAGTATTTT
clone_size: few; j_call: TRBJ2-3; v_call: TRBV9; d_call: TRBD2; cdr3_aa: CASSLTSGGVADTQYF; cdr3_nt: TGTGCCAGCAGCCTCACTAGCGGGGGGGTCGCAGATACGCAGTATTTT
clone_size: few; j_call: TRBJ1-3; v_call: TRBV5-1; d_call: -; cdr3_aa: CASSLDLSGNTIYF; cdr3_nt: TGCGCCAGCAGCTTGGATCTCTCTGGAAACACCATATATTTT
clone_size: few; j_call: TRBJ1-1; v_call: TRBV5-1; d_call: -; cdr3_aa: CASSPAGGREAEAFF; cdr3_nt: TGCGCCAGCAGCCCGGCTGGTGGCAGGGAGGCTGAAGCTTTCTTT
clone_size: -; j_call: TRBJ1-1; v_call: TRBV18; d_call: -; cdr3_aa: CASSPPVGPRTEAFF; cdr3_nt: TGTGCCAGCTCACCACCGGTAGGGCCACGCACTGAAGCTTTCTTT
clone_size: -; j_call: TRBJ2-1; v_call: TRBV12-3/TRBV12-4; d_call: -; cdr3_aa: CASSPHGPDEQFF; cdr3_nt: TGTGCCAGCAGTCCTCATGGGCCGGATGAGCAGTTCTTC
clone_size: -; j_call: TRBJ1-1; v_call: TRBV6-5; d_call: -; cdr3_aa: CASSYSYGTEAFF; cdr3_nt: TGTGCCAGCAGTTACTCTTATGGCACTGAAGCTTTCTTT
clone_size: -; j_call: TRBJ2-7; v_call: TRBV5-1; d_call: TRBD1; cdr3_aa: CASSSSGQGPYEQYF; cdr3_nt: TGCGCCAGCAGCTCCTCCGGACAGGGGCCCTACGAGCAGTACTTC
clone_size: few; j_call: TRBJ2-1; v_call: TRBV4-1; d_call: -; cdr3_aa: CASGVGEVSNEQFF; cdr3_nt: TGCGCCAGCGGGGTGGGGGAGGTTAGCAATGAGCAGTTCTTC
clone_size: -; j_call: TRBJ2-7; v_call: TRBV12-3/TRBV12-4; d_call: -; cdr3_aa: CASKWGDTYEQYF; cdr3_nt: TGTGCCAGCAAGTGGGGCGACACCTACGAGCAGTACTTC